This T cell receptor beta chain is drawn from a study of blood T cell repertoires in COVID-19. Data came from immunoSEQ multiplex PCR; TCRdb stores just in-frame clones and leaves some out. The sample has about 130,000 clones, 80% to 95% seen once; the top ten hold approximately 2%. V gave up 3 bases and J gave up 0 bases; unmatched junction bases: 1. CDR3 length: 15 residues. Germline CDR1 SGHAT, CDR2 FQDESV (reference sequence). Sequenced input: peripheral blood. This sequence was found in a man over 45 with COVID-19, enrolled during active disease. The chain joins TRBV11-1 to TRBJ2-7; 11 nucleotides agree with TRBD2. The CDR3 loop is CASSLTSGNSYEQYF. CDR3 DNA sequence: TGTGCCAGCAGCTTGACTAGCGGGAACTCCTACGAGCAGTACTTC.